These T cell receptor beta chains were read from a single sample in a study of technical replicates of blood from a handful of donors. The data were produced by immunoSEQ multiplex PCR, yet TCRdb's version contains in-frame clones alone and is incomplete. The sample lists tens of thousands of clones; roughly 90% were seen once. Sequencing was carried out using PBMCs. The receptors stem from a human donor in good health. Some clones in this sample may be carry-over from other donors' samples. The CDR3 runs from the conserved cysteine through the conserved F or W. Each record gives: V gene, D gene, clone size, J gene, CDR3 DNA, CDR3 protein. The D gene is left open where the match is weak. Rows give clone size only sometimes, using once, few, many, or a class for an expanded clone.

v_call: TRBV30
d_call: TRBD1
clone_size: .
j_call: TRBJ2-1
cdr3_nt: TGTGCCTGGAGTGTCCGGGACAGGTATATCAATGAGCAGTTCTTC
cdr3_aa: CAWSVRDRYINEQFF

v_call: TRBV4-3
d_call: TRBD2
clone_size: .
j_call: TRBJ2-3
cdr3_nt: TGCGCCAGCAGACCCACCCTAGCGGGAGTGGTAGATACGCAGTATTTT
cdr3_aa: CASRPTLAGVVDTQYF

v_call: TRBV11-2
d_call: .
clone_size: .
j_call: TRBJ1-1
cdr3_nt: TGTGCCAGCAGCTTAAGGGGATACACTGAAGCTTTCTTT
cdr3_aa: CASSLRGYTEAFF

v_call: TRBV4-3
d_call: TRBD1
clone_size: .
j_call: TRBJ2-6
cdr3_nt: TGCGCCAGCAGCCAAGAGCCCCCCCAGGGGGCCGGGGCCAACGTCCTGACTTTC
cdr3_aa: CASSQEPPQGAGANVLTF

v_call: TRBV19
d_call: TRBD1
clone_size: once
j_call: TRBJ1-5
cdr3_nt: TGTGCCAGTAGCCGGGACAGGGGGCTGAGGGACAATCAGCCCCAGCATTTT
cdr3_aa: CASSRDRGLRDNQPQHF

v_call: TRBV5-4
d_call: TRBD1
clone_size: once
j_call: TRBJ2-7
cdr3_nt: TGTGCCAGCAGCTTATACAGGGGCTACGAGCAGTACTTC
cdr3_aa: CASSLYRGYEQYF

v_call: TRBV19
d_call: TRBD1
clone_size: once
j_call: TRBJ1-1
cdr3_nt: TGTGCCAGTAGTACCGGACAGGGTAGAGGAGCTTTCTTT
cdr3_aa: CASSTGQGRGAFF

v_call: TRBV25-1
d_call: .
clone_size: once
j_call: TRBJ2-6
cdr3_nt: TGTGCCAGCAGTGTACCACAGGGAGAGACTGGGGCCAACGTCCTGACTTTC
cdr3_aa: CASSVPQGETGANVLTF

v_call: TRBV7-9
d_call: TRBD1
clone_size: .
j_call: TRBJ1-1
cdr3_nt: TGTGCCAGCAGCCGTGTGACAGGGTTGAACACTGAAGCTTTCTTT
cdr3_aa: CASSRVTGLNTEAFF

v_call: TRBV18
d_call: .
clone_size: .
j_call: TRBJ2-5
cdr3_nt: TGTGCCAGCTCACCAGTTAGCGAGCAAGAGACCCAGTACTTC
cdr3_aa: CASSPVSEQETQYF

v_call: TRBV9
d_call: TRBD2
clone_size: .
j_call: TRBJ2-7
cdr3_nt: TGTGCCAGCAGCCCAAGAGTCCTGGCGGGAGAGGTGGACGAGCAGTACTTC
cdr3_aa: CASSPRVLAGEVDEQYF

v_call: TRBV7-2
d_call: .
clone_size: .
j_call: TRBJ2-7
cdr3_nt: TGTGCCAGCACTCCAGGCCAACGAATTGGGGAGCAGTACTTC
cdr3_aa: CASTPGQRIGEQYF

v_call: TRBV25-1
d_call: .
clone_size: .
j_call: TRBJ1-2
cdr3_nt: TGTGCCAGCAGTGCAACGACTCTAAGGGGCTATGGCTACACCTTC
cdr3_aa: CASSATTLRGYGYTF

v_call: TRBV7-6
d_call: .
clone_size: .
j_call: TRBJ2-3
cdr3_nt: TGTGCCAGCAGACAACAGGGCGCAGATACGCAGTATTTT
cdr3_aa: CASRQQGADTQYF

v_call: TRBV7-2
d_call: TRBD1
clone_size: .
j_call: TRBJ1-6
cdr3_nt: TGTGCCAGCAGCTTGGGACAGAATAATTCACCCCTCCACTTT
cdr3_aa: CASSLGQNNSPLHF

v_call: TRBV4-3
d_call: .
clone_size: .
j_call: TRBJ2-3
cdr3_nt: TGCGCCAGCAGCCAAGATAGTCCATTGGATACGCAGTATTTT
cdr3_aa: CASSQDSPLDTQYF

v_call: TRBV4-3
d_call: .
clone_size: once
j_call: TRBJ2-1
cdr3_nt: TGCGCCAGCAGCGAGACAGCCGGGCCGGCAAACAATGAGCAGTTCTTC
cdr3_aa: CASSETAGPANNEQFF

v_call: TRBV7-2
d_call: TRBD2
clone_size: .
j_call: TRBJ2-3
cdr3_nt: TGTGCCAGCAGCTTAGCGGGACTAGCAATAGATACGCAGTATTTT
cdr3_aa: CASSLAGLAIDTQYF

v_call: TRBV19
d_call: TRBD1
clone_size: .
j_call: TRBJ1-5
cdr3_nt: TGTGCCAGTAGTATCCCGACAGGGCGGCCCAATCAGCCCCAGCATTTT
cdr3_aa: CASSIPTGRPNQPQHF

v_call: TRBV10-2
d_call: TRBD1
clone_size: .
j_call: TRBJ1-5
cdr3_nt: TGCGCCAGCAGCGGGACAGGGGGACATCAGCCCCAGCATTTT
cdr3_aa: CASSGTGGHQPQHF

v_call: TRBV10-3
d_call: TRBD2
clone_size: .
j_call: TRBJ2-3
cdr3_nt: TGTGCCATCAGGGGGGGACTAGCCCGATCGGATACGCAGTATTTT
cdr3_aa: CAIRGGLARSDTQYF

v_call: TRBV10-3
d_call: .
clone_size: few
j_call: TRBJ2-5
cdr3_nt: TGTGCCATCAGTGGGCAGGGCCAAGAGACCCAGTACTTC
cdr3_aa: CAISGQGQETQYF

v_call: TRBV6-1
d_call: TRBD2
clone_size: .
j_call: TRBJ2-5
cdr3_nt: TGTGCCAGCAGTGAAGGGGCTAGCGGGAGGGCCCAGTACTTC
cdr3_aa: CASSEGASGRAQYF

v_call: TRBV6-5
d_call: .
clone_size: .
j_call: TRBJ2-3
cdr3_nt: TGTGCCAGCAGCCCGGGACTCCTCGAAAGAGATACGCAGTATTTT
cdr3_aa: CASSPGLLERDTQYF

v_call: TRBV10-3
d_call: TRBD2
clone_size: once
j_call: TRBJ2-3
cdr3_nt: TGTGCCACCGGACTAGCGGGACCAGATACGCAGTATTTT
cdr3_aa: CATGLAGPDTQYF

v_call: TRBV2
d_call: .
clone_size: .
j_call: TRBJ2-2
cdr3_nt: TGTGCCAGCAGGAAGACTAGAGTGAACACCGGGGAGCTGTTTTTT
cdr3_aa: CASRKTRVNTGELFF

v_call: TRBV5-1
d_call: TRBD2
clone_size: .
j_call: TRBJ2-5
cdr3_nt: TGCGCCAGCAGCTCGGACCCGGGACTACTGGGGCAAGAGACCCAGTACTTC
cdr3_aa: CASSSDPGLLGQETQYF

v_call: TRBV18
d_call: TRBD1
clone_size: .
j_call: TRBJ2-1
cdr3_nt: TGTGCCAGCTCACCCGAGGCTGGGACAGGGCGAAATGAGCAGTTCTTC
cdr3_aa: CASSPEAGTGRNEQFF

v_call: TRBV7-6
d_call: TRBD1
clone_size: once
j_call: TRBJ2-7
cdr3_nt: TGTGCCAGCAGCTCGGGACAGGGGTTCGGCGAGCAGTACTTC
cdr3_aa: CASSSGQGFGEQYF

v_call: TRBV7-2
d_call: .
clone_size: .
j_call: TRBJ2-3
cdr3_nt: TGTGCCAGCAGCTCTGAGGGAGATACGCAGTATTTT
cdr3_aa: CASSSEGDTQYF

v_call: TRBV9
d_call: TRBD1
clone_size: .
j_call: TRBJ2-2
cdr3_nt: TGTGCCAGCAGCGTAGAGGGGGCGGGCGGGGAGCTGTTTTTT
cdr3_aa: CASSVEGAGGELFF

v_call: TRBV6-1
d_call: TRBD1
clone_size: .
j_call: TRBJ1-1
cdr3_nt: TGTGCCAGCATCTTGGACAGGGCAGACACTGAAGCTTTCTTT
cdr3_aa: CASILDRADTEAFF

v_call: TRBV6-5
d_call: .
clone_size: few
j_call: TRBJ1-5
cdr3_nt: TGTGCCAGCAGTTACACGGGTATGGGTCAGCCCCAGCATTTT
cdr3_aa: CASSYTGMGQPQHF

v_call: TRBV5-4
d_call: .
clone_size: .
j_call: TRBJ2-6
cdr3_nt: TGCGCCAGCAGCCGATACGGGTCTGGGGCCAACGTCCTGACTTTC
cdr3_aa: CASSRYGSGANVLTF

v_call: TRBV5-1
d_call: .
clone_size: few
j_call: TRBJ2-3
cdr3_nt: TGCGCCAGCAGCCGGCAGGGCAGCACAGATACGCAGTATTTT
cdr3_aa: CASSRQGSTDTQYF

v_call: TRBV6-5
d_call: TRBD2
clone_size: .
j_call: TRBJ2-3
cdr3_nt: TGTGCCAGCAAAAGCGGGGCTCTTAGCACAGATACGCAGTATTTT
cdr3_aa: CASKSGALSTDTQYF

v_call: TRBV27
d_call: .
clone_size: .
j_call: TRBJ2-5
cdr3_nt: TGTGCCAGCAGTTTCGATTTAGACCAAGAGACCCAGTACTTC
cdr3_aa: CASSFDLDQETQYF

v_call: TRBV5-1
d_call: TRBD1
clone_size: .
j_call: TRBJ2-2
cdr3_nt: TGCGCCAGTGCCGGGACAGGGGACACCGGGGAGCTGTTTTTT
cdr3_aa: CASAGTGDTGELFF

v_call: TRBV19
d_call: TRBD1
clone_size: .
j_call: TRBJ2-7
cdr3_nt: TGTGCCAGTAGTACCCGACAGGGGGCTCGGGAGCAGTACTTC
cdr3_aa: CASSTRQGAREQYF

v_call: TRBV27
d_call: .
clone_size: .
j_call: TRBJ1-5
cdr3_nt: TGTGCCAGCGTACTTTGGGTCCTCCCCCCGGGGGTCGGTCAGCCCCAGCATTTT
cdr3_aa: CASVLWVLPPGVGQPQHF

v_call: TRBV7-9
d_call: .
clone_size: once
j_call: TRBJ2-3
cdr3_nt: TGTGCCAGCAGCGAGACAGATACGCAGTATTTT
cdr3_aa: CASSETDTQYF

v_call: TRBV19
d_call: TRBD2
clone_size: .
j_call: TRBJ2-2
cdr3_nt: TGTGCCAGTACCTTCTCTTCTAGCGGGGGGTCCACCGGGGAGCTGTTTTTT
cdr3_aa: CASTFSSSGGSTGELFF

v_call: TRBV4-3
d_call: TRBD1
clone_size: .
j_call: TRBJ1-1
cdr3_nt: TGCGCCAGCAGCCAGGACAGGGTCCCCCGAACTGAAGCTTTCTTT
cdr3_aa: CASSQDRVPRTEAFF

v_call: TRBV18
d_call: .
clone_size: .
j_call: TRBJ1-2
cdr3_nt: TGTGCCAGCTCACCGACCGGAGGTGCTCACTATGGCTACACCTTC
cdr3_aa: CASSPTGGAHYGYTF

v_call: TRBV7-9
d_call: .
clone_size: few
j_call: TRBJ1-5
cdr3_nt: TGTGCCAGCAGCTTAGTCAGGGGCAATAGCAATCAGCCCCAGCATTTT
cdr3_aa: CASSLVRGNSNQPQHF

v_call: TRBV10-3
d_call: .
clone_size: once
j_call: TRBJ2-1
cdr3_nt: TGTGCCATCAGGGACTTAAGCTACAATGAGCAGTTCTTC
cdr3_aa: CAIRDLSYNEQFF